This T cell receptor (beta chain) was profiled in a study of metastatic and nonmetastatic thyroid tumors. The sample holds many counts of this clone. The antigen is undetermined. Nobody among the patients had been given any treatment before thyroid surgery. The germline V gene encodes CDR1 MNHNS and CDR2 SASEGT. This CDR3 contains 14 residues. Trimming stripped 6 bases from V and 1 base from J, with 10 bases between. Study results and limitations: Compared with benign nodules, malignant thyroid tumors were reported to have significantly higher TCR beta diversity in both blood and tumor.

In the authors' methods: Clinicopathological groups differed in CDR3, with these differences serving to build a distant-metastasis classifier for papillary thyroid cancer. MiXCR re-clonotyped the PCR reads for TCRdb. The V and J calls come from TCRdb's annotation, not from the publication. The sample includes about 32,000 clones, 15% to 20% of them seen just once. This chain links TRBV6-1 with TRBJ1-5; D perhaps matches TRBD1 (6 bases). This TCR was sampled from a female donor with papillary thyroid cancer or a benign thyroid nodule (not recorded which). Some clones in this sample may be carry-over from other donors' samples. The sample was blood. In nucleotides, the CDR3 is TGTGCCAGCAGACCGACAGGAAGCAATCAGCCCCAGCATTTT. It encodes CASRPTGSNQPQHF.